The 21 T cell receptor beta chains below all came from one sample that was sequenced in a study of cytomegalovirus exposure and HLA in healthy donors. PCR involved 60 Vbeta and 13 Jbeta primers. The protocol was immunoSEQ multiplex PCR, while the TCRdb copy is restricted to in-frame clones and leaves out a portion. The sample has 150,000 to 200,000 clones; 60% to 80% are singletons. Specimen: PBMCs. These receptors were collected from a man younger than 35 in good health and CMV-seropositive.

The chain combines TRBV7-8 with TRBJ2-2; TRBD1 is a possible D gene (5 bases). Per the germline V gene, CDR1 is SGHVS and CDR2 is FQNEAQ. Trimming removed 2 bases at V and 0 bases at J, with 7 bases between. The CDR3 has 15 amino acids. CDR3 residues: CASSLRGPNTGELFF. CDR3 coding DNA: TGTGCCAGCAGCTTAAGGGGCCCGAACACCGGGGAGCTGTTTTTT.

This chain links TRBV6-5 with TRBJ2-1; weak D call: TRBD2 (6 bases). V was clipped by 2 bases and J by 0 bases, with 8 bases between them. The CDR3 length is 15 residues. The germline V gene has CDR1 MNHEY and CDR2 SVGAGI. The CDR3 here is CASSYRGSSYNEQFF. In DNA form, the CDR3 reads TGTGCCAGCAGTTACCGGGGGAGCTCCTACAATGAGCAGTTCTTC.

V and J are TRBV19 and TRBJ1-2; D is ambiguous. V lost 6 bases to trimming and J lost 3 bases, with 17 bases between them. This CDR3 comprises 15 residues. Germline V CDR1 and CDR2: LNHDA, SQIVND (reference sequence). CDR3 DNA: TGTGCCAGTAGCCCCACCGCAGGTGACGACTATGGCTACACCTTC. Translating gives CASSPTAGDDYGYTF.

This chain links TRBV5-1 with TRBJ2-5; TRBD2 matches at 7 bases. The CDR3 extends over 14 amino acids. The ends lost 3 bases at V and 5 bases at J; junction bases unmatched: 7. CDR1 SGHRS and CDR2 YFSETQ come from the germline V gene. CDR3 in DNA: TGCGCCAGCAGCTCGGGCCGCGGGGGTGAGACCCAGTACTTC. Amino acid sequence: CASSSGRGGETQYF.

The CDR3 sequence is CASSRGGGTEAFF. The DNA of the CDR3 is TGTGCCAGCAGCCGCGGGGGGGGAACTGAAGCTTTCTTT. The chain combines TRBV7-3 with TRBJ1-1; TRBD1 might be the D (5 bases). The V end lost 5 bases, the J end lost 5 bases, and 12 bases lay between the germline ends. CDR1 SGHTA and CDR2 FQGTGA come from the germline V gene. The CDR3 is 13 residues long.

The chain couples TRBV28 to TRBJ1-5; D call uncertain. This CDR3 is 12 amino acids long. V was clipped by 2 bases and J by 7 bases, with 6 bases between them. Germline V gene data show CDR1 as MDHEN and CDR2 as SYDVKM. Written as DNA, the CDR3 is TGTGCCAGCAGTTTACAACAGCAGCCCCAGCATTTT. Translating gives CASSLQQQPQHF. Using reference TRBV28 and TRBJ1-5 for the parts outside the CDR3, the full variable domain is DVKVTQSSRYLVKRTGEKVFLECVQDMDHENMFWYRQDPGLGLRLIYFSYDVKMKEKGDIPEGYSVSREKKERFSLILESASTNQTSMYLCASSLQQQPQHFGDGTRLSIL.

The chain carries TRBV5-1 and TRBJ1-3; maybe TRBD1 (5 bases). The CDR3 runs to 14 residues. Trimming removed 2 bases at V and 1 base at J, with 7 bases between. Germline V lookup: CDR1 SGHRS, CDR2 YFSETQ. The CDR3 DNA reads TGCGCCAGCAGCTTACGGGGGTCTGGAAACACCATATATTTT. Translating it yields CASSLRGSGNTIYF.

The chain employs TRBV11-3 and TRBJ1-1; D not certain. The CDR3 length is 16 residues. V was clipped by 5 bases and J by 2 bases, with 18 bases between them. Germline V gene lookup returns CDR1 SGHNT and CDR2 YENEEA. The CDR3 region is CASSTGRRGFNTEAFF. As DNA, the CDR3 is TGTGCCAGCAGCACCGGTAGGAGAGGGTTTAACACTGAAGCTTTCTTT.

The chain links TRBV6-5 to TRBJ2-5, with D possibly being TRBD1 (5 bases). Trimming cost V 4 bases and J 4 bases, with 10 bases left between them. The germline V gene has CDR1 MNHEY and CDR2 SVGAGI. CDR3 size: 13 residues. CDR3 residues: CASSWGQGETQYF. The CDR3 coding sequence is TGTGCCAGCAGTTGGGGCCAGGGAGAGACCCAGTACTTC.

The CDR3 bases are TGTGCCAGCAGACTACAGGGGGCTGTAAACACCATATATTTT. Translated: CASRLQGAVNTIYF. J is TRBJ1-3 and V is TRBV6-1, with TRBD1 matching 9 bases. The CDR3 consists of 14 residues. Trimming at V came to 6 bases and at J to 6 bases, leaving 6 bases not matched to a gene. The germline V gene has CDR1 MNHNS and CDR2 SASEGT.

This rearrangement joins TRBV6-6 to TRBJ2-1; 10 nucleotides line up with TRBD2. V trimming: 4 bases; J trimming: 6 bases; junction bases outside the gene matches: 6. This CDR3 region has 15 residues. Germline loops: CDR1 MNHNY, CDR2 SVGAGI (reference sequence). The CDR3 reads CASSFKREGRNEQFF. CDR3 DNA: TGTGCCAGCAGTTTCAAGCGGGAGGGCCGCAATGAGCAGTTCTTC.

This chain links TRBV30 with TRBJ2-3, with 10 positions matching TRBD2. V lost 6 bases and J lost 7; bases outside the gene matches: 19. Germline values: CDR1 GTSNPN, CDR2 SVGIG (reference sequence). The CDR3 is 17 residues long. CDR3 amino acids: CACHPGASGSFSNTQYF. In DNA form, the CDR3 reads TGTGCCTGCCACCCGGGGGCTAGCGGGAGCTTTTCAAATACGCAGTATTTT. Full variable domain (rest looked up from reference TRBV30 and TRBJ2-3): SQTIHQWPATLVQPVGSPLSLECTVEGTSNPNLYWYRQAAGRGLQLLFYSVGIGQISSEVPQNLSASRPQDRQFILSSKKLLLSDSGFYLCACHPGASGSFSNTQYFGPGTRLTVL.

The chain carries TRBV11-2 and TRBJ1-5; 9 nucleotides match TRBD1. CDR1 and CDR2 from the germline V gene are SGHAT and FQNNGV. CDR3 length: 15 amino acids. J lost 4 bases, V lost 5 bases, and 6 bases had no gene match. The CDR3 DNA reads TGTGCCAGCAGCCGGGACAGGGCTGAGAATCAGCCCCAGCATTTT. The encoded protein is CASSRDRAENQPQHF.

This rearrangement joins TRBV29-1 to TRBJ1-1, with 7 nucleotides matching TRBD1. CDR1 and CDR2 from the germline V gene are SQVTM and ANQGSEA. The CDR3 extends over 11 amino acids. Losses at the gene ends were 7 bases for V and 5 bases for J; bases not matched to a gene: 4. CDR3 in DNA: TGCAGCGGACAACAGGGGACTGAAGCTTTCTTT. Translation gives CSGQQGTEAFF.

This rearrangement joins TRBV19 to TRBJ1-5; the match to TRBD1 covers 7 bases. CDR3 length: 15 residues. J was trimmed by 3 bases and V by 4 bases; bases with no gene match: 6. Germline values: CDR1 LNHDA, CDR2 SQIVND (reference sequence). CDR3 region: CASSTGTGANQPQHF. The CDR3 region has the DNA TGTGCCAGTAGTACCGGAACAGGGGCCAATCAGCCCCAGCATTTT.

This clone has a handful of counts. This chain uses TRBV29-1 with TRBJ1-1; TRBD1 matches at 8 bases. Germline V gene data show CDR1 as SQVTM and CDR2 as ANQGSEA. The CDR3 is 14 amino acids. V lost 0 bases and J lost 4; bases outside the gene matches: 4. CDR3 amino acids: CSVEEQGGGTEAFF. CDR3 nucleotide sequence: TGCAGCGTTGAAGAACAGGGGGGAGGCACTGAAGCTTTCTTT. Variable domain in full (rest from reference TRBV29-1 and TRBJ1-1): SAVISQKPSRDICQRGTSLTIQCQVDSQVTMMFWYRQQPGQSLTLIATANQGSEATYESGFVIDKFPISRPNLTFSTLTVSNMSPEDSSIYLCSVEEQGGGTEAFFGQGTRLTVV.

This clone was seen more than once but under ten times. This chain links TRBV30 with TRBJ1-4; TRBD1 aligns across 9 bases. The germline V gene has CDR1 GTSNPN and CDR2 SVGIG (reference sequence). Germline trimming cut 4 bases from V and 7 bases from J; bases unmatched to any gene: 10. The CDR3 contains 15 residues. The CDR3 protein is CAWTDRGGRGEKLFF. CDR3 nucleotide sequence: TGTGCCTGGACCGACAGGGGGGGTCGCGGTGAAAAACTGTTTTTT.

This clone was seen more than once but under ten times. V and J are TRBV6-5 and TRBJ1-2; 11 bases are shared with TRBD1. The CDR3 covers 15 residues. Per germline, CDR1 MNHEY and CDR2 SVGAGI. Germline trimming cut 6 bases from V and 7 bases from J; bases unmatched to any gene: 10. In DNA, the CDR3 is TGTGCCAGCAGCTCGGACAGGGGGCGCAAGGGTGGCTACACCTTC. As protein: CASSSDRGRKGGYTF.

CDR3 loop: CASSPDRVIYGYTF. CDR3 coding DNA: TGCGCCAGCAGCCCGGACAGAGTAATATATGGCTACACCTTC. The V call is TRBV5-1, the J call TRBJ1-2, with D perhaps matching TRBD1 (6 bases). Looked up from germline, CDR1 is SGHRS and CDR2 is YFSETQ. V was trimmed by 4 bases and J by 5 bases, leaving 15 bases between them. The CDR3 has 14 residues.

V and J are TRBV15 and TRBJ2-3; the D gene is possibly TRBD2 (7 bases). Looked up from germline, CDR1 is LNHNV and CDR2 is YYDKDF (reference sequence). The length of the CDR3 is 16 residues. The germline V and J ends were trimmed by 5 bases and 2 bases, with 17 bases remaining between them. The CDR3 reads CATSPRGGANTDTQYF. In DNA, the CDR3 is TGTGCCACCAGCCCCCGTGGGGGGGCCAACACAGATACGCAGTATTTT. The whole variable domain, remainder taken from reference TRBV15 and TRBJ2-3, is DAMVIQNPRYQVTQFGKPVTLSCSQTLNHNVMYWYQQKSSQAPKLLFHYYDKDFNNEADTPDNFQSRRPNTSFCFLDIRSPGLGDTAMYLCATSPRGGANTDTQYFGPGTRLTVL.

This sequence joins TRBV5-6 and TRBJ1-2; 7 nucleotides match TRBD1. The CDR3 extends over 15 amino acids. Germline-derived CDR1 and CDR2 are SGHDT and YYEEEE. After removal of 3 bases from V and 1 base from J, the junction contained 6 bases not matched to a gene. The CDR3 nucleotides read TGTGCCAGCAGCTCCAGGGGGTATAGTAACTATGGCTACACCTTC. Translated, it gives CASSSRGYSNYGYTF.